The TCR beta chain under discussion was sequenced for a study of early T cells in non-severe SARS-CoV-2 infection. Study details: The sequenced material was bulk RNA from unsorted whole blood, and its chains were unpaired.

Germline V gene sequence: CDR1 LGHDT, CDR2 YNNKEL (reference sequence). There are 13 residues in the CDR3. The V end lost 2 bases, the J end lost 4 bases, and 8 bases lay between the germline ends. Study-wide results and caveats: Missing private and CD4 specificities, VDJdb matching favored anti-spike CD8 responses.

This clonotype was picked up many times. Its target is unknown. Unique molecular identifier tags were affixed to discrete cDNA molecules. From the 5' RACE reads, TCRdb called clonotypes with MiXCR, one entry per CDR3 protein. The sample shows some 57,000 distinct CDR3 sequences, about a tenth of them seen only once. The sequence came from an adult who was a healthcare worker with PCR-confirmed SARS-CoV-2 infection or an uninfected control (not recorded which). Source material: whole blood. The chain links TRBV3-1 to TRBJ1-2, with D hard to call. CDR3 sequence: CASSQLATYGYTF. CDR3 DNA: TGTGCCAGCAGCCAATTGGCAACCTATGGCTACACCTTC.